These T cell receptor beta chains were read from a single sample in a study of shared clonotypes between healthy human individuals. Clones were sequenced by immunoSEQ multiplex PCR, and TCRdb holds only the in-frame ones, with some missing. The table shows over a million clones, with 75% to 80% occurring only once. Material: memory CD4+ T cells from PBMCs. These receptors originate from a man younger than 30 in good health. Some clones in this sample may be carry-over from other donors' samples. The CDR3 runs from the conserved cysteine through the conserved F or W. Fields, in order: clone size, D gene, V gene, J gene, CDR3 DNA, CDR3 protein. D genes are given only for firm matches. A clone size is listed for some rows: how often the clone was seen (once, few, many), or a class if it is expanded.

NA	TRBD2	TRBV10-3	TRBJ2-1	TGTGCCATGTCGGGAGGGCCGAGGGATGAGCAGTTCTTC	CAMSGGPRDEQFF
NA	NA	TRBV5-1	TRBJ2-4	TGCGCCAGCAGCTTGGTTGGCAGAAAAAACATTCAGTACTTC	CASSLVGRKNIQYF
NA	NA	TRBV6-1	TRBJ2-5	TGTGCCAGCAGTGACCTAAAGACCCAGTACTTC	CASSDLKTQYF
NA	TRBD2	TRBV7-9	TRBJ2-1	TGTGCCAGCAGCTTTCGAGTCCGCGGGAGGGAAGATTACAATGAGCAGTTCTTC	CASSFRVRGREDYNEQFF
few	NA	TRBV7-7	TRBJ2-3	TGTGCCAGCAGCCCGACCACTAGCACAGATACGCAGTATTTT	CASSPTTSTDTQYF
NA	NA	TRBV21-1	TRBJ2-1	TGTGCCAGCAGCCTCCCCGGTTCGCGGGAGGGGACTTACAATGAGCAGTTCTTC	CASSLPGSREGTYNEQFF
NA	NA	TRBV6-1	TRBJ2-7	TGTGCCAGCAGTGAAGGGGAAGCTAGCGTCTACGAGCAGTACTTC	CASSEGEASVYEQYF
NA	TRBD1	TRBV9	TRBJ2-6	TGTGCCAGCAGGACAGGGGGCTCTGGGGCCAACGTCCTGACTTTC	CASRTGGSGANVLTF
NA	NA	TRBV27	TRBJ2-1	TGTGCCAGCGCCGACAGGGACTTAACCAATGAGCAGTTCTTC	CASADRDLTNEQFF
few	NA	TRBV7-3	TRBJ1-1	TGTGCCAGCAGCTCGGGGTCTCACACTGAAGCTTTCTTT	CASSSGSHTEAFF
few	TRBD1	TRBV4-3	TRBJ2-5	TGCGCCAGCAGCCAAGAGTTCCAACCCGACAGGGTCCAGTACTTC	CASSQEFQPDRVQYF
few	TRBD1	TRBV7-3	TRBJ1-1	TGTGCCAGCAGCTTAGACAGGGACTCTGAAGCTTTCTTT	CASSLDRDSEAFF
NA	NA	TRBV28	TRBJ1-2	TGTGCCAGCAGCTTCCCTGGGGGGGCAGAGTATGGCTACACCTTC	CASSFPGGAEYGYTF
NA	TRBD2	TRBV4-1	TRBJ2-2	TGCGCCAGCAGCCAAGTTGCGGGGAGGGACACCGGGGAGCTGTTTTTT	CASSQVAGRDTGELFF
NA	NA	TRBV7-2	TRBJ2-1	TGTGCCAGCAGCTTCTTTTCCAGCGCCCCAAGTAGCTCCTACAATGAGCAGTTCTTC	CASSFFSSAPSSSYNEQFF
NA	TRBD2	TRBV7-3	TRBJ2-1	TGTGCCAGCAGCCGGACTAGAAGGGATGAGCAGTTCTTC	CASSRTRRDEQFF
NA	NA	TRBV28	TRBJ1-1	TGTGCCAGCAGTTCCCCCAGGGGCCCCTCGGGGGACACTGAAGCTTTCTTT	CASSSPRGPSGDTEAFF
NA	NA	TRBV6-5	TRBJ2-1	TGTGCCAGCAGTTACTCTGGGCTAGCGGTAGGGGGTGAGCAGTTCTTC	CASSYSGLAVGGEQFF
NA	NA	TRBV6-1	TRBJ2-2	TGTGCCAGCACTGAAACGAACACCGGGGAGCTGTTTTTT	CASTETNTGELFF
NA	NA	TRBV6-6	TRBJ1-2	TGTGCCAGCAGTTACGACTCCACCCAAGTAGGGCCTGGCTACACCTTC	CASSYDSTQVGPGYTF
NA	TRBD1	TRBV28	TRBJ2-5	TGTGCCAGCAGTAACCCCCCCCCAGGGGGCCAAGAGACCCAGTACTTC	CASSNPPPGGQETQYF
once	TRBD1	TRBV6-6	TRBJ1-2	TGTGCCAGCAGCAGCCAGGGGGCCGGCTATGGCTACACCTTC	CASSSQGAGYGYTF
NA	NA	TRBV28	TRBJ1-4	TGTGCCAGCAGTTTCAGAGGCATTAATGAAAAACTGTTTTTT	CASSFRGINEKLFF
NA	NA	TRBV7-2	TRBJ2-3	TGTGCCAGCAGCTTAGCGGGCGGGATGGGTGATACGCAGTATTTT	CASSLAGGMGDTQYF
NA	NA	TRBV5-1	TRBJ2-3	TGCGCCAGCAGCTTGGGTCATGGGGGCAGGGTTGGAGGTGATACGCAGTATTTT	CASSLGHGGRVGGDTQYF
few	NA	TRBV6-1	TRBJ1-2	TGTGCCAGCAGTGATCCCTATTTCGGCGGCTATGGCTACACCTTC	CASSDPYFGGYGYTF
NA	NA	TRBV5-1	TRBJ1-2	TGCGCCAGCAGCCATGGGGGTAGGCAGGTGGATGGCTACACCTTC	CASSHGGRQVDGYTF
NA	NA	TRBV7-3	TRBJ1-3	TGTGCCAGCAGCTTAAGTGGCCCCCCAGGAGCTGGAAACACCATATATTTT	CASSLSGPPGAGNTIYF
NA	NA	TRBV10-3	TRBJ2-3	TGTGCCATCAGTGAGTTAGAATATAGGGGCACAGATACGCAGTATTTT	CAISELEYRGTDTQYF
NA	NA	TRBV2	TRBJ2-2	TGTGCCAGCAGGAAAGGACTGGCCCCGAACACCGGGGAGCTGTTTTTT	CASRKGLAPNTGELFF
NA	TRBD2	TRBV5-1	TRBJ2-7	TGCGCCAGCATGGGACAGGGTACTAGCGGGAGACTTCAATGGTGGTACGAGCAGTACTTC	CASMGQGTSGRLQWWYEQYF